The 25 T cell receptor beta chains below come from one sample, sequenced in a study of cytotoxic CD8 clonotypes in ibrutinib-treated CLL (dated by TCRdb to the early 2020s). Libraries were built with the immunoSEQ multiplex PCR assay. The table was pulled from immuneACCESS by TCRdb, which kept in-frame rearrangements only. Such tables lose some clones; where checked, under half of the loss comes from unresolved V genes, and the rest has no known cause. For this sample the table gives 300,000 or so clones, of which roughly 71% were detected only once. The ten most abundant clones make up about 6.7% of the sample. The source was PBMCs, collected after 36 months of ibrutinib treatment. Every receptor here comes from a human donor with chronic lymphocytic leukemia.

The chain links TRBV7-9 to TRBJ2-7, with a weak D call TRBD1 (8 bases). The CDR3 runs 16 residues. Looked up from germline, CDR1 is SEHNR and CDR2 is FQNEAQ (reference sequence). Trimming removed 5 bases from V and 2 bases from J, with 19 bases in between. CDR3 nucleotides: TGTGCCAGCAGCCACCCGAGGACAGGGACTACCTACGAGCAGTACTTC. This codes for CASSHPRTGTTYEQYF.

This chain links TRBV6-5 with TRBJ1-2; no definite D call. V gave up 8 bases and J gave up 9 bases, with 4 bases separating them. CDR1 and CDR2 (germline): MNHEY, SVGAGI. The CDR3 is 8 amino acids. The CDR3 loop reads CASGSYTF. Here the CDR3 DNA reads TGTGCCAGCGGTAGCTACACCTTC.

This chain connects TRBV7-3 to TRBJ2-3; D uncertain. Germline CDR1 reads SGHTA; CDR2 reads FQGTGA. This CDR3 comprises 15 residues. V was pared by 0 bases and J by 4 bases, with 11 bases between. CDR3 sequence: CASSLTPNRPDTQYF. The CDR3 nucleotides read TGTGCCAGCAGCTTAACTCCTAATCGTCCAGATACGCAGTATTTT.

This chain links TRBV7-8 with TRBJ2-1; D perhaps matches TRBD1 (5 bases). The CDR3 contains 15 residues. Between the trimmed V and J ends, which lost 1 base and 3 bases, there was a span of 10 bases. Germline CDR1 SGHVS, CDR2 FQNEAQ. DNA of the CDR3: TGTGCCAGCAGCTTAGGACAGCTACTCTACAATGAGCAGTTCTTC. This sequence encodes CASSLGQLLYNEQFF. Based on the CDR3 plus reference TRBV7-8 and TRBJ2-1, the full variable domain is GAGVSQSPRYKVAKRGQDVALRCDPISGHVSLFWYQQALGQGPEFLTYFQNEAQLDKSGLPSDRFFAERPEGSVSTLKIQRTQQEDSAVYLCASSLGQLLYNEQFFGPGTRLTVL.

The chain is built from TRBV2 and TRBJ1-2, with TRBD1 matching 9 bases. Germline V gene lookup returns CDR1 SNHLY and CDR2 FYNNEI. V trimming: 6 bases; J trimming: 5 bases; junction bases outside the gene matches: 7. This CDR3 is built from 14 residues. CDR3 bases: TGTGCCAGCAGCGCACGGGGACAGGGTTATGGCTACACCTTC. Translating gives CASSARGQGYGYTF.

CDR3 sequence reads: CASSSLAGGGEQFF. CDR3 in DNA: TGTGCCAGCAGTTCGCTAGCGGGAGGGGGGGAGCAGTTCTTC. The chain links TRBV6-5 to TRBJ2-1, with 12 nucleotides matching TRBD2. Trimming took 4 bases from V and 10 from J; bases not matched to a gene: 5. The CDR3 sequence is 14 residues long. Germline assignment: CDR1 MNHEY and CDR2 SVGAGI.

This clone has a handful of counts. The chain combines TRBV4-1 with TRBJ2-1; the match to TRBD2 covers 11 bases. Germline-derived CDR1 and CDR2 are MGHRA and YSYEKL. Germline trimming cut 3 bases from V and 6 bases from J; bases unmatched to any gene: 7. The CDR3 totals 16 residues. DNA for the CDR3: TGCGCCAGCAGCCACCCGACTAGCGGGGCCGTCAATGAGCAGTTCTTC. This gives the protein CASSHPTSGAVNEQFF.

This clone was observed a handful of times. The rearrangement joins TRBV18 to TRBJ2-1; TRBD2 agrees at 10 bases. With V trimmed by 1 base and J by 7 bases, 4 bases remained unmatched. Per the germline V gene, CDR1 is KGHSH and CDR2 is LQKENI. The CDR3 is made up of 15 amino acids. DNA for the CDR3: TGTGCCAGCTCACCACTAGCGGGGGGAAGTAATGAGCAGTTCTTC. It encodes CASSPLAGGSNEQFF.

The chain carries TRBV9 and TRBJ1-1; 12 bases line up with TRBD1. Per the germline V gene, CDR1 is SGDLS and CDR2 is YYNGEE. V shed 3 bases and J 5 bases; nucleotides not matched to a gene: 5. This CDR3 contains 15 residues. CDR3 in amino acids: CASSAPGQGATEAFF. CDR3 DNA sequence: TGTGCCAGCAGCGCCCCGGGACAGGGGGCGACTGAAGCTTTCTTT.

The chain carries TRBV5-1 and TRBJ1-5; 9 nucleotides line up with TRBD1. Looked up from germline, CDR1 is SGHRS and CDR2 is YFSETQ. The V segment lost 4 bases and the J segment 5 bases; nucleotides outside the gene matches: 7. The CDR3 is 15 amino acids. The CDR3 sequence: CASSPGTGKHQPQHF. CDR3 bases: TGCGCCAGCAGCCCTGGGACAGGGAAGCATCAGCCCCAGCATTTT.

The genes are TRBV29-1 and TRBJ1-1; TRBD1 might be the D (5 bases). Between the trimmed V and J ends, which lost 7 bases and 8 bases, there was a span of 17 bases. This CDR3 is 12 amino acids long. Looked up from germline, CDR1 is SQVTM and CDR2 is ANQGSEA. DNA of the CDR3: TGCAGCGCAGAAATGACAGACCCCGAAGCTTTCTTT. This translates into CSAEMTDPEAFF.

This chain links TRBV6-6 with TRBJ1-4; weak D call: TRBD1 (5 bases). Deletions cut 6 bases from V and 8 bases from J, with 16 bases between. The CDR3 contains 14 residues. The germline V gene encodes CDR1 MNHNY and CDR2 SVGAGI (reference sequence). The CDR3 protein is CASSTRASPEKLFF. Written as DNA, the CDR3 is TGTGCCAGCAGCACCAGGGCCTCTCCCGAAAAACTGTTTTTT.

The table lists this clone with a few counts. CDR3 sequence (DNA): TGTGCCAGCAGTTTTCCGGGGGAGCAGTACTTC. Its translation is CASSFPGEQYF. The rearrangement links TRBV28 to TRBJ2-7; a weak D match, TRBD2 (5 bases). CDR3 length: 11 amino acids. Germline CDR1 reads MDHEN; CDR2 reads SYDVKM. V was clipped by 3 bases and J by 7 bases, with 7 bases between them.

The V call is TRBV4-2, the J call TRBJ1-1, with a possible D match to TRBD1 (5 bases). The germline gives CDR1 LGHNA, CDR2 YNFKEQ. Trimming took off 0 bases at V and 7 bases at J, with 9 bases between the two ends. This CDR3 region has 13 residues. In nucleotides, the CDR3 is TGTGCCAGCAGCCAAGAGGGTCAGGGTGAAGCTTTCTTT. Translated, it gives CASSQEGQGEAFF.

V is TRBV6-4 and J is TRBJ1-6; D remains ambiguous. The CDR3 sequence is 14 residues long. Trimming removed 4 bases at V and 8 bases at J, with 12 bases between. Germline V gene lookup returns CDR1 MRHNA and CDR2 SNTAGT. Written as DNA, the CDR3 is TGTGCCAGCAGTGCAGAGGGTTGGGATTCACCCCTCCACTTT. Translating gives CASSAEGWDSPLHF.

The chain couples TRBV27 to TRBJ1-1; 7 bases agree with TRBD1. V shed 5 bases, J shed 9 bases, and the junction held 9 bases outside the gene matches. CDR1 is MNHEY and CDR2 is SMNVEV in the germline V gene (reference sequence). The CDR3 loop spans 13 amino acids. The CDR3 here is CASSRHLTGKAFF. DNA for the CDR3: TGTGCCAGCAGTCGTCATCTGACAGGGAAAGCTTTCTTT.

V gene TRBV4-1 combines with J gene TRBJ2-7; D is undetermined. Germline V gives CDR1 MGHRA, CDR2 YSYEKL. The CDR3 runs 15 residues. V dropped 2 bases and J dropped 0 bases, with 11 bases sitting between them. This CDR3 is CASSQISFGSYEQYF. The CDR3 DNA reads TGCGCCAGCAGCCAAATATCGTTTGGCTCCTACGAGCAGTACTTC.

This chain connects TRBV9 to TRBJ2-3; TRBD2 agrees at 11 bases. CDR1 is SGDLS and CDR2 is YYNGEE in the germline V gene. Unmatched junction bases numbered 11, after V lost 4 bases and J lost 1 base. CDR3 length equals 18 residues. Here the CDR3 reads CASSPPPSGGPRTDTQYF. Written as DNA, the CDR3 is TGTGCCAGCAGCCCGCCCCCTAGCGGGGGGCCCCGCACAGATACGCAGTATTTT.

The chain links TRBV29-1 to TRBJ2-3; no clear D. Between the trimmed V and J ends, which lost 0 bases and 0 bases, there was a span of 10 bases. This CDR3 has 15 amino acids. Germline lookup yields CDR1 SQVTM and CDR2 ANQGSEA. The CDR3 nucleotides are TGCAGCGTTGAAGATTTAACCGACAGCACAGATACGCAGTATTTT. Its translation is CSVEDLTDSTDTQYF.

V usage is TRBV15 and J usage is TRBJ1-2; D remains unclear. The germline V gene encodes CDR1 LNHNV and CDR2 YYDKDF (reference sequence). This CDR3 has 16 residues. Trimming removed 2 bases from V and 0 bases from J, with 13 bases in between. The CDR3 region is CATSRSRGSPNYGYTF. The CDR3 nucleotides read TGTGCCACCAGCAGATCCCGGGGAAGTCCTAACTATGGCTACACCTTC. Full variable domain (remainder filled in from reference TRBV15 and TRBJ1-2): DAMVIQNPRYQVTQFGKPVTLSCSQTLNHNVMYWYQQKSSQAPKLLFHYYDKDFNNEADTPDNFQSRRPNTSFCFLDIRSPGLGDTAMYLCATSRSRGSPNYGYTFGSGTRLTVV.

The J gene is TRBJ2-3, the V gene TRBV5-4; the match to TRBD1 covers 9 bases. The CDR3 extends over 18 amino acids. Germline loops: CDR1 SGHNT, CDR2 YYREEE (reference sequence). The V segment lost 0 bases and the J segment 3 bases; nucleotides outside the gene matches: 11. The chain's CDR3 is CASSLAPPGQGLTDTQYF. The CDR3 nucleotides read TGTGCCAGCAGCTTGGCGCCCCCGGGACAGGGTTTAACAGATACGCAGTATTTT. The whole variable domain, filled in from reference TRBV5-4 and TRBJ2-3, reads ETGVTQSPTHLIKTRGQQVTLRCSSQSGHNTVSWYQQALGQGPQFIFQYYREEENGRGNFPPRFSGLQFPNYSSELNVNALELDDSALYLCASSLAPPGQGLTDTQYFGPGTRLTVL.

The sample holds a few counts of this clone. The V gene is TRBV2, the J gene TRBJ1-2, with unresolved D. The CDR3 is made up of 15 amino acids. V lost 0 bases, J lost 6 bases, and 14 bases lay in between. Germline CDR1 reads SNHLY; CDR2 reads FYNNEI. This CDR3 reads CASSEAATAGDGYTF. The CDR3 DNA reads as TGTGCCAGCAGTGAAGCGGCTACGGCTGGCGATGGCTACACCTTC.

The CDR3: CASSEWQSQYF. The CDR3 DNA sequence: TGTGCCAGCAGTGAATGGCAGTCGCAGTACTTC. This chain uses TRBV6-1 with TRBJ2-7; D gene uncertain. CDR3 length equals 11 residues. Germline CDR1 MNHNS, CDR2 SASEGT. Deletions cut 2 bases from V and 9 bases from J, with 8 bases between.

The chain has TRBV6-5 and TRBJ1-2; perhaps TRBD1 as D (6 bases). In germline, CDR1 is MNHEY, CDR2 SVGAGI. This CDR3 contains 14 residues. V dropped 5 bases and J dropped 4 bases, with 14 bases sitting between them. DNA for the CDR3: TGTGCCAGCAGTCCAACAGGGATAACCTATGGCTACACCTTC. Amino acids: CASSPTGITYGYTF.

The chain is built from TRBV27 and TRBJ2-1, with 10 bases that match TRBD2. In germline, CDR1 is MNHEY, CDR2 SMNVEV (reference sequence). Trimming cost V 1 base and J 5 bases; bases outside gene matches: 8. The CDR3 length is 17 residues. The CDR3 sequence: CASSLWGLAGVNNEQFF. The CDR3 coding sequence is TGTGCCAGCAGTTTATGGGGCCTAGCGGGAGTGAACAATGAGCAGTTCTTC.